This entry concerns a single T cell receptor (beta chain). The sample holds many counts of this clonotype. What this receptor recognizes is not known. Base quality data are lacking; no much larger clone is found one base away. The CDR3 spans 18 residues, from the cysteine through the phenylalanine. Only the CDR3 portion is preserved as DNA: 54 bases, with reading frame beginning at the first base. Relative to germline, V is missing 2 bases and J is missing 2 bases, with 14 bases of the junction outside any gene match. The germline V gene specifies MDHEN as CDR1 and SYDVKM as CDR2. TCR beta CDR3 regions were amplified from RNA transcripts. For the first round of RT-PCR on the TCR CDR3, the HTBI primer set was used together with the Qiagen OneStep RT-PCR kit. A second multiplex PCR round built the libraries, followed by size selection and purification. Paired-end sequencing of the libraries was performed with 100 bp reads on an Illumina HiSeq2000. As for how the authors treated the data: SOAPnuke was used to process the raw data, with reads discarded if the reads contained adapters or uncalled bases, had a mean Phred below 15, or lacked an exact constant-primer or identifier match. High-quality paired reads were merged with COPE v1.2.5, and unique nucleotide sequences were defined as clonotypes. MiTCR v1.1 was used to align the clonotypes against IMGT TRBV, TRBD and TRBJ reference segments. The analysis was restricted to V-J combinations with a frequency above 0.0001, which together covered 99% to 99.2% of the repertoires. A TCS score was defined as the ratio between F50 (clonal expansion) and ExV (chaos), using BLOSUM62-based TCRdist between CDR3 peptides within each V-J. Welch's t-statistics and random forest reduced roughly 540 V-J features to fewer than 15, which were used in a naive Bayes classifier (R e1071). The public reads were reanalyzed by TCRdb: fastp trimming at Q25, MiXCR alignment, in-frame beta chains only. Each entry is one CDR3 protein sequence, shown with its most common DNA and genes. V and J calls and clone size were set by TCRdb, not the authors. The sample data list approximately 360,000 distinct CDR3 sequences, and around a sixth of these were observed just once. The biggest ten clones account for roughly a quarter of the sample.

This sample was included in a study of T cells in Graves' hyperthyroidism and ophthalmopathy (dated by TCRdb to between 2018 and 2021). For the wider study: Peripheral blood was collected at initial diagnosis, before any treatment. A discovery cohort of about 95 patients, 43 with Graves' ophthalmopathy and 55 to 60 with stable Graves' hyperthyroidism, was used to find distinguishing TCR V-J signatures. Whether ophthalmopathy could be predicted prospectively was tested in an independent validation cohort made up of 18 to 20 hyperthyroidism patients plus 17 patients who later progressed to ophthalmopathy. The approximately 100 discovery patients were divided at random into training and test sets in a 7:3 ratio. The study also compared thyroid tissue and blood T-cell repertoires from a handful of Graves' hyperthyroidism patients. Following sampling, methimazole starting at 30 mg daily was given to hyperthyroidism patients, and high-dose intravenous methylprednisolone was given to ophthalmopathy patients. The paper describes TCR Vbeta CDR3 sequencing of 135 peripheral blood samples, made up of 43 ophthalmopathy patients, approximately 76 hyperthyroidism patients and about 17 progressor patients. Study-level results and caveats: No statistical method was used to set the sample size in advance, and investigators knew the group allocation. Ophthalmopathy was separated from stable hyperthyroidism by a 13 V-J signature model, with approximately 86% sensitivity and 81% to 83% specificity obtained in cross-validation and 80%/75% obtained in testing. Most expanded thyroid clonotypes (frequency above 0.001) were also found in blood, which suggests that blood repertoires may mirror thyroid immune responses. In validation, progression to ophthalmopathy was predicted by the model with around 71% sensitivity and under 85% specificity, a median of approximately 7.1 months before onset.

Hyperthyroidism patients were newly diagnosed, with disease duration under 2 months, and aged 18 to 65 years. The study excluded patients with uncontrolled infections, other autoimmune diseases, pregnancy or lactation. Diagnoses were established on the basis of clinical symptoms, serum thyroxine and TRAb, thyroid ultrasound, and orbital computed tomography. Blood from progressor patients was collected at the time of first diagnosis with hyperthyroidism, before any ophthalmopathy symptoms had appeared. Ficoll-Paque density gradient centrifugation was used to isolate PBMCs from about 9 ml of fresh peripheral blood. Patients classed as progressors first received a Graves' hyperthyroidism diagnosis and then went on to develop ophthalmopathy during follow-up. Total RNA was extracted with Trizol reagent, and quality was checked on an Agilent 2100 Bioanalyzer.

Sequencing was done on a sample of blood. This chain joins TRBV28 to TRBJ2-7; TRBD1 agrees with 8 junctional bases. The source of this sequence is a woman aged 18-30 years with Graves' hyperthyroidism that later progressed to Graves' ophthalmopathy. The DNA is as follows: TGTGCCAGCAGTTTAGCCCTGTCGGCGGGACAGGCAACCTACGAGCAGTACTTC. Translated, this gives CASSLALSAGQATYEQYF.